A single sample gave rise to the 16 T cell receptor beta chains below, sequenced in a study of blood T cells in healthy people across ages (dated by TCRdb to the mid-2010s). Receptor libraries were prepared by 5' RACE. The listed sequencing device is Illumina HiSeq 2500. The second PCR ran for roughly 7 to 12 cycles and used a J-beta primer mix along with a sample-barcoded 5' primer. TCRdb trimmed public reads at Q25 via fastp, called clones via MiXCR and kept in-frame beta chains. CDR3 protein sequences are deduplicated, and each keeps its most common genes and DNA. The sample yields about 1,000,000 distinct CDR3 sequences; 45% were counted once. Of the sample, approximately 20% falls within the top ten clones. Sequencing used blood. Receptor source: an older woman in good health.

The rearrangement joins TRBV27 to TRBJ2-5, with D uncertain. The V gene lost 7 bases and the J gene lost 0 bases, with 6 bases spanning the gap. This CDR3 has 12 amino acids. The germline V gene encodes CDR1 MNHEY and CDR2 SMNVEV (reference sequence). The CDR3 sequence: CASKGDQETQYF. CDR3 sequence (DNA): TGTGCCAGCAAAGGTGACCAAGAGACCCAGTACTTC.

This chain connects TRBV15 to TRBJ1-1; TRBD1 might be the D (6 bases). V lost 0 bases to trimming and J lost 4 bases, with 9 bases between them. The CDR3 has 14 amino acids. Per germline, CDR1 LNHNV and CDR2 YYDKDF (reference sequence). CDR3 bases: TGTGCCACCAGCAGAGAGGACAGTTCCACTGAAGCTTTCTTT. Translated, it gives CATSREDSSTEAFF.

This chain joins TRBV5-5 and TRBJ1-2; 8 positions match TRBD1. The junction had 4 bases not matched to a gene; V was cut back by 2 bases and J by 4 bases. Looked up from germline, CDR1 is SGHKS and CDR2 is YYEKEE (reference sequence). The CDR3 runs to 14 residues. CDR3 in amino acids: CASSFAGGGYGYTF. Written as DNA, the CDR3 is TGTGCCAGCAGCTTCGCAGGGGGCGGCTATGGCTACACCTTC.

V usage is TRBV20-1 and J usage is TRBJ2-3; TRBD1 matches at 11 bases. The CDR3 contains 16 residues. V shed 3 bases, J shed 6 bases, and the junction held 11 bases outside the gene matches. CDR1 and CDR2 from the germline V gene are DFQATT and SNEGSKA (reference sequence). The CDR3: CSASRKGTGGRDTQYF. The CDR3 DNA follows: TGCAGTGCTAGCCGTAAGGGGACAGGGGGAAGGGATACGCAGTATTTT.

V gene TRBV11-2 combines with J gene TRBJ2-1; 10 nucleotides agree with TRBD2. The CDR3 is 12 residues long. Germline trimming cut 5 bases from V and 10 bases from J; bases unmatched to any gene: 2. Germline V lookup: CDR1 SGHAT, CDR2 FQNNGV. The CDR3 region has the DNA TGTGCCAGCAGCGTACTAGCGGGAGAGCAGTTCTTC. Its protein product is CASSVLAGEQFF.

This clonotype appeared a few times. V gene TRBV5-1 combines with J gene TRBJ2-7, with TRBD2 identical over 7 bases. The CDR3 length is 14 residues. The trim removed 0 bases at V and 7 bases at J, leaving 7 bases unmatched. Per the germline V gene, CDR1 is SGHRS and CDR2 is YFSETQ. CDR3 nucleotide sequence: TGCGCCAGCAGCTTGGCGGGAGGCTTCCGTGAGCAGTACTTC. Translated, it gives CASSLAGGFREQYF.

This clonotype was counted a few times. The chain has TRBV30 and TRBJ2-2; D is ambiguous. Germline V gene lookup returns CDR1 GTSNPN and CDR2 SVGIG (reference sequence). Deletions cut 5 bases from V and 5 bases from J, with 12 bases between. This CDR3 is built from 13 residues. The CDR3 coding sequence is TGTGCCTGGGCACTTCTTGGGACCGGGGAGCTGTTTTTT. Translated, it gives CAWALLGTGELFF.

On this clonotype: Mismatch with germline at one junction end may stem from a read error. This chain joins TRBV12-3 or TRBV12-4 and TRBJ2-2, with TRBD1 matching 7 bases. The CDR3 is 15 amino acids. CDR3 protein: CVSSYHRGGTGELFF. The DNA for the CDR3 is TGTGTCAGCAGTTACCACAGGGGTGGGACCGGGGAGCTGTTTTTT.

The V call is TRBV6-5, the J call TRBJ2-7; 7 bases fit TRBD2. The CDR3 totals 15 residues. Per the germline V gene, CDR1 is MNHEY and CDR2 is SVGAGI. Unmatched junction bases numbered 9, after V lost 0 bases and J lost 7 bases. The CDR3: CASSYSGSPGGEQYF. CDR3 nucleotide sequence: TGTGCCAGCAGTTACTCCGGGTCCCCGGGGGGTGAGCAGTACTTC.

This clonotype has more than one count but fewer than ten. The V call is TRBV4-2, the J call TRBJ2-2, with 15 bases matching TRBD2. The CDR3 totals 17 residues. Trimming cost V 3 bases and J 4 bases; bases outside gene matches: 3. Germline V lookup: CDR1 LGHNA, CDR2 YNFKEQ. CDR3 in amino acids: CASSQGLAGGPTGELFF. For the CDR3, the DNA is TGTGCCAGCAGCCAGGGACTAGCGGGAGGCCCCACCGGGGAGCTGTTTTTT.

The chain recombines TRBV20-1 with TRBJ1-4; D unclear. Germline V gives CDR1 DFQATT, CDR2 SNEGSKA (reference sequence). The CDR3 covers 10 residues. Trimming left V 1 base short and J 8 bases short, with 2 bases between. CDR3 protein: CSARGEKLFF. The CDR3 nucleotides read TGCAGTGCTAGAGGGGAAAAACTGTTTTTT.

This clonotype has only a few counts. This chain joins TRBV4-2 and TRBJ2-7; the D call may be TRBD1 or TRBD2 (5 bases each). V lost 4 bases and J 7 bases, leaving 11 bases between the germline ends. Germline CDR1 and CDR2: LGHNA and YNFKEQ. The CDR3 contains 12 residues. The CDR3 loop reads CASSRRGGEQYF. Written as DNA, the CDR3 is TGTGCCAGCAGCCGCCGTGGGGGAGAGCAGTACTTC.

The count of this clonotype is one. The chain is built from TRBV7-9 and TRBJ2-3, with 8 bases matching TRBD2. Losses at the gene ends were 4 bases for V and 2 bases for J; bases not matched to a gene: 11. Germline V gene sequence: CDR1 SEHNR, CDR2 FQNEAQ (reference sequence). There are 17 residues in the CDR3. This chain's CDR3 is CASSSWRGDRITDTQYF. In DNA, the CDR3 is TGTGCCAGCAGCTCATGGCGGGGGGATCGGATCACAGATACGCAGTATTTT. Together with reference TRBV7-9 and TRBJ2-3, the CDR3 gives the full variable domain: DTGVSQNPRHKITKRGQNVTFRCDPISEHNRLYWYRQTLGQGPEFLTYFQNEAQLEKSRLLSDRFSAERPKGSFSTLEIQRTEQGDSAMYLCASSSWRGDRITDTQYFGPGTRLTVL.

This clonotype has more than one count but fewer than ten. The chain is built from TRBV3-1 and TRBJ2-1; 11 bases agree with TRBD2. CDR3 length equals 16 residues. CDR1 and CDR2 (germline): LGHDT, YNNKEL (reference sequence). V shed 5 bases and J 1 base; nucleotides not matched to a gene: 4. The CDR3 region is CASSTSGRGSYNEQFF. Written as DNA, the CDR3 is TGTGCCAGCAGCACTAGCGGGAGAGGGTCCTACAATGAGCAGTTCTTC.

The V call is TRBV6-6, the J call TRBJ2-7; D is possibly TRBD2 (5 bases). The V and J ends lost 10 bases and 5 bases respectively, with 21 bases between them. Germline assignment: CDR1 MNHNY and CDR2 SVGAGI (reference sequence). The CDR3 totals 14 residues. The CDR3 spells CAIAPEWAGNEQYF. The CDR3, as DNA: TGTGCCATAGCCCCGGAGTGGGCCGGGAACGAGCAGTACTTC.

This chain uses TRBV10-3 with TRBJ1-1; the match to TRBD1 covers 7 bases. The CDR3 consists of 15 residues. The V segment lost 0 bases and the J segment 1 base; nucleotides outside the gene matches: 2. CDR1 ENHRY and CDR2 SYGVKD come from the germline V gene. In DNA form, the CDR3 reads TGTGCCATCAGTGAGTCGAGGACAGGGAACACTGAAGCTTTCTTT. Translation gives CAISESRTGNTEAFF.